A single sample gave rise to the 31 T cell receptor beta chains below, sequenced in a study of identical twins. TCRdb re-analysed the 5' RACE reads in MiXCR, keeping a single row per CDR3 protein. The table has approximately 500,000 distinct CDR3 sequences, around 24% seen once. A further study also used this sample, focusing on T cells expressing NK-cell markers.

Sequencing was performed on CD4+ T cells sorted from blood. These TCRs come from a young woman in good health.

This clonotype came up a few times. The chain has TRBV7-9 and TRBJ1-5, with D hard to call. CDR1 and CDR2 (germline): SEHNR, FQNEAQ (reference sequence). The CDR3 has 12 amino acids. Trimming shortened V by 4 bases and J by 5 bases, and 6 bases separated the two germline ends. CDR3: CASSSQDQPQHF. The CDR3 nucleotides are TGTGCCAGCAGCTCCCAAGATCAGCCCCAGCATTTT.

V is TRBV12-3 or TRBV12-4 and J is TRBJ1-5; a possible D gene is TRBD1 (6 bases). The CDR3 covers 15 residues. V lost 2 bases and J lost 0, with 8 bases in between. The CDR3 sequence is CASSLSRGSNQPQHF. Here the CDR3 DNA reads TGTGCCAGCAGTTTATCCAGGGGTAGCAATCAGCCCCAGCATTTT.

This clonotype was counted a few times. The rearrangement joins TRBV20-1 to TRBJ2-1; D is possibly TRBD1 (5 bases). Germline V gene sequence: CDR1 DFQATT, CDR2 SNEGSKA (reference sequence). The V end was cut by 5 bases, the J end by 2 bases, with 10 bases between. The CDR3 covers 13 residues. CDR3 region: CSAQQGTYNEQFF. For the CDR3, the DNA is TGCAGTGCTCAGCAGGGAACCTACAATGAGCAGTTCTTC.

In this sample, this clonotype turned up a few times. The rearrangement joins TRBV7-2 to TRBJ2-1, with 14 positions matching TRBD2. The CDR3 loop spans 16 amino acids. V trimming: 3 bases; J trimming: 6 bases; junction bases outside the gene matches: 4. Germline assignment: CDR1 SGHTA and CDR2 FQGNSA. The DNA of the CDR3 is TGTGCCAGCAGCTTTTTGACTAGCGGGAGGGCCAATGAGCAGTTCTTC. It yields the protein CASSFLTSGRANEQFF.

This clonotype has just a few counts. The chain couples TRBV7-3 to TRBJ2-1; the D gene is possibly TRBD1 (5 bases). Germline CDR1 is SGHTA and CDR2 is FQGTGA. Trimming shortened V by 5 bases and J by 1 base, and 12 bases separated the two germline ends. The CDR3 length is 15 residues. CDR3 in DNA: TGTGCCAGCAGCCCCTCTGACAGATCCTACAATGAGCAGTTCTTC. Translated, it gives CASSPSDRSYNEQFF.

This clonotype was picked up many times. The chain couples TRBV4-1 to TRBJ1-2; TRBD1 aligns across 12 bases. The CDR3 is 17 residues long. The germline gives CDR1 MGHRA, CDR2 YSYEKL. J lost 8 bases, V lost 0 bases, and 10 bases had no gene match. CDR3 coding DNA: TGCGCCAGCAGCCAAGACTCCCCGGGACAGGGGGCATTCGGCTACACCTTC. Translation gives CASSQDSPGQGAFGYTF.

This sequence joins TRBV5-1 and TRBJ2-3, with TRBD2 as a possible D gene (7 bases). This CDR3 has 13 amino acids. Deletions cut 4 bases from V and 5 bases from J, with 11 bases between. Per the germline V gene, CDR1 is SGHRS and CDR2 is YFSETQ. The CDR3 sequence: CASSGGGGDTQYF. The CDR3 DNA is TGCGCCAGCAGCGGCGGGGGCGGAGATACGCAGTATTTT. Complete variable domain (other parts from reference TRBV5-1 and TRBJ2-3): KAGVTQTPRYLIKTRGQQVTLSCSPISGHRSVSWYQQTPGQGLQFLFEYFSETQRNKGNFPGRFSGRQFSNSRSEMNVSTLELGDSALYLCASSGGGGDTQYFGPGTRLTVL.

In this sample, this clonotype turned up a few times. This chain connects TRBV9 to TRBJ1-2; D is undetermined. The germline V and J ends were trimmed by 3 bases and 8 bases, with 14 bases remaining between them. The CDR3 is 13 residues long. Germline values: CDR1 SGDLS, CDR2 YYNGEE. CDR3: CASSARGLGGYTF. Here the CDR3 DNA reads TGTGCCAGCAGCGCGCGAGGATTGGGAGGCTACACCTTC.

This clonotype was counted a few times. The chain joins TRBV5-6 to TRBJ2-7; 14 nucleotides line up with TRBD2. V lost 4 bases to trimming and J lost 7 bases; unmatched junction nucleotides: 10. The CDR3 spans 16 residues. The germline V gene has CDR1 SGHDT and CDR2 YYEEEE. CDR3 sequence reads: CASSAGLAGGDREQYF. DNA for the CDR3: TGTGCCAGCAGCGCCGGACTAGCGGGAGGAGATAGGGAGCAGTACTTC. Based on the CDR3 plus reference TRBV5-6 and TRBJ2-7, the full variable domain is DAGVTQSPTHLIKTRGQQVTLRCSPKSGHDTVSWYQQALGQGPQFIFQYYEEEERQRGNFPDRFSGHQFPNYSSELNVNALLLGDSALYLCASSAGLAGGDREQYFGPGTRLTVT.

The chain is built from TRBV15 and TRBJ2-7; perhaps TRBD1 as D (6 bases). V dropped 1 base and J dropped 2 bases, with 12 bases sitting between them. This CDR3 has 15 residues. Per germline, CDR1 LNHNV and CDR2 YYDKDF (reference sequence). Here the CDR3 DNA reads TGTGCCACCAGCAGAGCACAGGGAAGGACCTACGAGCAGTACTTC. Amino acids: CATSRAQGRTYEQYF.

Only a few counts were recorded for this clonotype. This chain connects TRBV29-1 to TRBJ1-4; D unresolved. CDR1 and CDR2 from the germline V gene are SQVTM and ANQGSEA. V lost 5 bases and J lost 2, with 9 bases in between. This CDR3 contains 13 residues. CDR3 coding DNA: TGCAGCGTTCGCTCAGCTACTAATGAAAAACTGTTTTTT. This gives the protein CSVRSATNEKLFF.

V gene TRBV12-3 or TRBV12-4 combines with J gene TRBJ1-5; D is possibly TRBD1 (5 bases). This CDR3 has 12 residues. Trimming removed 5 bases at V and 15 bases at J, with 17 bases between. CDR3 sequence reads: CASSPDRDGLHF. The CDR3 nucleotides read TGTGCCAGCAGTCCGGACCGGGACGGATTGCATTTT.

Here the CDR3 reads CASSSATGSSYNEQFF. The CDR3 bases are TGTGCCAGCAGCTCTGCCACGGGGAGCTCCTACAATGAGCAGTTCTTC. This chain uses TRBV6-1 with TRBJ2-1; D is possibly TRBD2 (5 bases). This CDR3 contains 16 residues. Germline V lookup: CDR1 MNHNS, CDR2 SASEGT. V lost 6 bases and J lost 0, with 15 bases in between.

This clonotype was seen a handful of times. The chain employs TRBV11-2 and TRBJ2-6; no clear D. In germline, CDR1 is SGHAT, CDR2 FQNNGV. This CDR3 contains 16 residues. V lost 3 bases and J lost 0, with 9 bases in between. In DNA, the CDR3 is TGTGCCAGCAGCTTCCACCTCAGCTCTGGGGCCAACGTCCTGACTTTC. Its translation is CASSFHLSSGANVLTF.

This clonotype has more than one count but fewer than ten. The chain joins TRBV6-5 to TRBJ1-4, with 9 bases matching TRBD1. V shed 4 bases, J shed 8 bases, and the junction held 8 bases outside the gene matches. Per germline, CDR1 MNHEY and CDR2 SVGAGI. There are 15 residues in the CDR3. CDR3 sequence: CASSFPRQGGEKLFF. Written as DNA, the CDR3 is TGTGCCAGCAGTTTCCCCCGACAGGGGGGCGAAAAACTGTTTTTT.

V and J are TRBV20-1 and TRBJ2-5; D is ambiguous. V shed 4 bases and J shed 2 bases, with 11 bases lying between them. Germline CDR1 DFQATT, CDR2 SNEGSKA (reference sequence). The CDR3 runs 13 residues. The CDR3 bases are TGCAGTGCTATCTTGGCCGGGCAAGAGACCCAGTACTTC. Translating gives CSAILAGQETQYF.

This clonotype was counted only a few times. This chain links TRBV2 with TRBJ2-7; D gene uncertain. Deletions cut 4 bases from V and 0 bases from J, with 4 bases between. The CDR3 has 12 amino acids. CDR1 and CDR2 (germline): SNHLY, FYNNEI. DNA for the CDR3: TGTGCCAGCAGTGGATTCTCCTACGAGCAGTACTTC. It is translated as CASSGFSYEQYF.

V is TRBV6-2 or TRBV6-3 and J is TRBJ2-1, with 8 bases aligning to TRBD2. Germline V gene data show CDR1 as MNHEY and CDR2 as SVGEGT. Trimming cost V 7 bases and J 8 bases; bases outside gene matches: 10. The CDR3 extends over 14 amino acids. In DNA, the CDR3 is TGTGCCAGCATTCCAGCGGGAGATAAGGATGAGCAGTTCTTC. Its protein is CASIPAGDKDEQFF.

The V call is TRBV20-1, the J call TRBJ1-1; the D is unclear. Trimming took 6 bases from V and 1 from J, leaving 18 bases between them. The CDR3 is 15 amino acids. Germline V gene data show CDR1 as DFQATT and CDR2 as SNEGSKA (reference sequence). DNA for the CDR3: TGCAGTGCCCTGGCGGCAGTAACGTCGAACACTGAAGCTTTCTTT. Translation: CSALAAVTSNTEAFF.

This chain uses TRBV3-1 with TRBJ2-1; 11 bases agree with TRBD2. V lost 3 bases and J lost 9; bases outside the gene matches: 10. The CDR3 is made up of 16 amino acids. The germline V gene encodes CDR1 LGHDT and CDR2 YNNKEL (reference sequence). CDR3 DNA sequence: TGTGCCAGCAGCCAGGTCCTAGCGGGAGGCACGGTTGAGCAGTTCTTC. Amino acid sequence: CASSQVLAGGTVEQFF.

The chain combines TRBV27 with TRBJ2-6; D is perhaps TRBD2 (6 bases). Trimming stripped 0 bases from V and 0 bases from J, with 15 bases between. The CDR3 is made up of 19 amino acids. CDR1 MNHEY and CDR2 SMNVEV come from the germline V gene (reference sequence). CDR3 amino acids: CASSLSWRGDRSGANVLTF. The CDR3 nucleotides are TGTGCCAGCAGTTTATCGTGGAGGGGCGATCGCTCTGGGGCCAACGTCCTGACTTTC.

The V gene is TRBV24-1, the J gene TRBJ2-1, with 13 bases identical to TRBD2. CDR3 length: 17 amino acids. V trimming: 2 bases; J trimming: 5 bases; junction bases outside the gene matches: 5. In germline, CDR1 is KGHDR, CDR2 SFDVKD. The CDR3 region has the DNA TGTGCCACCAGTGATTCGACCGGGACTAGCGGGAACAATGAGCAGTTCTTC. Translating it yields CATSDSTGTSGNNEQFF.

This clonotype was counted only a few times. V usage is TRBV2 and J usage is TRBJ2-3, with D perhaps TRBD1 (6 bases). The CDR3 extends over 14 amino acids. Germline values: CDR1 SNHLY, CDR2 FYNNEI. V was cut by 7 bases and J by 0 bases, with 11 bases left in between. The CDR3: CASNQGISTDTQYF. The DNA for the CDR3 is TGTGCCAGCAACCAGGGGATAAGCACAGATACGCAGTATTTT.

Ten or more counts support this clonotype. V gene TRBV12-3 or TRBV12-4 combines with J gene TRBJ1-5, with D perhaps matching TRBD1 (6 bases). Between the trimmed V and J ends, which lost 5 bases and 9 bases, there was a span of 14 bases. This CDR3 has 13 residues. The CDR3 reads CASSPLRTAPQHF. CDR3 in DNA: TGTGCCAGCAGTCCGCTTCGGACAGCGCCCCAGCATTTT.

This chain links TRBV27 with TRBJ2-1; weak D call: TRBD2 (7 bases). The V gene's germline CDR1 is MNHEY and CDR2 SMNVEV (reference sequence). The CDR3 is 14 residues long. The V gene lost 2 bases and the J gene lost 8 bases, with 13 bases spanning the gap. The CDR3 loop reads CASSLGGARDEQFF. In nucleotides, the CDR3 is TGTGCCAGCAGTTTAGGGGGGGCGCGGGATGAGCAGTTCTTC.

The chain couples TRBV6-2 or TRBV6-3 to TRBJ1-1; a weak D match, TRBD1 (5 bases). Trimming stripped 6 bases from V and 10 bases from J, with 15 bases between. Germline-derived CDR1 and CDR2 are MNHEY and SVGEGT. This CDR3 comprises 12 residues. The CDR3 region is CASSKGPILAFF. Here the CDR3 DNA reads TGTGCCAGCAGCAAGGGACCGATCTTAGCTTTCTTT.

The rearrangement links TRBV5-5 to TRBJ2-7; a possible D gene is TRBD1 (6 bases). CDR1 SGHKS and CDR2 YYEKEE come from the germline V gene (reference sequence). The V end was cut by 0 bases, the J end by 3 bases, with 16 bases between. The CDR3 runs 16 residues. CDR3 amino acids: CASSLVTGIGVYEQYF. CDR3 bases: TGTGCCAGCAGCTTGGTTACAGGGATCGGAGTCTACGAGCAGTACTTC.

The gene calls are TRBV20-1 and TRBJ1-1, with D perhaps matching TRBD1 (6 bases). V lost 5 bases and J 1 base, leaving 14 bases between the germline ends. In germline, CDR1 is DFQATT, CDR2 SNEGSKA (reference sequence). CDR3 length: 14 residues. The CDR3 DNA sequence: TGCAGTGCTCCGCGGCGACAGGAGAACACTGAAGCTTTCTTT. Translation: CSAPRRQENTEAFF.

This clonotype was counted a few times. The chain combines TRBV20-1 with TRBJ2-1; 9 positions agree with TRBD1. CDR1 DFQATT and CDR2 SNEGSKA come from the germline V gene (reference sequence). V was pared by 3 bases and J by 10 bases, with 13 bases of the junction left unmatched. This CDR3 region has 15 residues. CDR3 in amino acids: CSAREPGTGLKEQFF. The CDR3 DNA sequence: TGCAGTGCTAGGGAGCCCGGGACAGGGCTAAAGGAGCAGTTCTTC.

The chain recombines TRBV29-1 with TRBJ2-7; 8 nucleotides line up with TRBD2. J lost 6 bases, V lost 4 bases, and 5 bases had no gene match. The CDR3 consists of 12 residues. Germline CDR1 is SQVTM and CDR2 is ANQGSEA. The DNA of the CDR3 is TGCAGCGTTGGAAGTAGCGGGACCGAGCAGTACTTC. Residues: CSVGSSGTEQYF.

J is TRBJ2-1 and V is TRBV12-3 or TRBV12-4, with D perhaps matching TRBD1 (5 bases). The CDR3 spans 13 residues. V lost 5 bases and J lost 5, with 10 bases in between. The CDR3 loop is CASSLRVNNEQFF. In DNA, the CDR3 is TGTGCCAGCAGTCTCAGGGTGAACAATGAGCAGTTCTTC.